These T cell receptor beta chains were read from a single sample in a study of shared T cell receptors in the human thymus. TCRdb keeps only in-frame clones here, not all; method: immunoSEQ multiplex PCR. Of hundreds of thousands of clones listed, approximately 89% were seen once; the top ten hold 0.009% to 0.0095%. These data are also associated with another study on human thymus T cells.

Sequencing was done on a sample of thymocytes. These receptors were collected from a boy under two years old with a congenital heart defect. The CDR3 runs from the conserved cysteine through the conserved F or W. D genes are given only for firm matches. The size entry is marked missing in some rows and otherwise reads once, few, many or a size class.

CDR3 length,D gene,clone size,V gene,J gene,CDR3 DNA,CDR3 protein
19,TRBD2,.,TRBV5-1,TRBJ2-2,TGCGCCAGCAGCCGATATGTACTAGCGGGAGGGCCGGACACCGGGGAGCTGTTTTTT,CASSRYVLAGGPDTGELFF
15,TRBD1,.,TRBV28,TRBJ1-5,TGTGCCAGCACCGCAGACCAGGGGGTGGTTCAGCCCCAGCATTTT,CASTADQGVVQPQHF
14,TRBD2,.,TRBV9,TRBJ2-1,TGTGCCAGCAGCGTACGGGGGGGGCCCAATGAGCAGTTCTTC,CASSVRGGPNEQFF
14,.,.,TRBV14,TRBJ1-2,TGTGCCAGCAGCCAAGATTCAGAAAACTATGGCTACACCTTC,CASSQDSENYGYTF
15,.,.,TRBV19,TRBJ1-1,TGTGCCAGTAGTCGAGGCGGGGTTATGAACACTGAAGCTTTCTTT,CASSRGGVMNTEAFF
11,.,.,TRBV20-1,TRBJ2-7,TGCAGTGCTAGTCGTACCTACGAGCAGTACTTC,CSASRTYEQYF
14,.,.,TRBV6-6,TRBJ2-3,TGTGCCAGTCTTACTCCCGAATTCGCAGATACGCAGTATTTT,CASLTPEFADTQYF
18,TRBD1,.,TRBV5-1,TRBJ2-7,TGCGCCAGCAGCTATAACGCCGTCGGGGACAGGGTCACCTACGAGCAGTACTTC,CASSYNAVGDRVTYEQYF
16,.,.,TRBV2,TRBJ1-4,TGTGCCAGCAGTGAAAGGTCGACCGCGGCTAATGAAAAACTGTTTTTT,CASSERSTAANEKLFF
17,TRBD2,.,TRBV27,TRBJ2-3,TGTGCCAGCAGTCAGGGCTCTAGCGGCCAAACCACAGATACGCAGTATTTT,CASSQGSSGQTTDTQYF
12,.,.,TRBV6-5,TRBJ1-5,TGTGCCAGCTCCTCCCACGAGCAGCCCCAGCATTTT,CASSSHEQPQHF
17,TRBD1,.,TRBV27,TRBJ2-2,TGTGCCAGCAGCATCTTCCGGGACAGGGACCACTCCGGGGAGCTGTTTTTT,CASSIFRDRDHSGELFF
16,TRBD1,.,TRBV18,TRBJ1-2,TGTGCCAGCTCACAAAGGCCGGACAGGGATAACTATGGCTACACCTTC,CASSQRPDRDNYGYTF
16,TRBD1,few,TRBV6-5,TRBJ2-3,TGTGCCAGCAGTTACTCGGCACAGGGGGCAGAAGATACGCAGTATTTT,CASSYSAQGAEDTQYF
17,.,.,TRBV29-1,TRBJ2-1,TGCAGCGTTCCGGATGAGAGGCCTAGAAGCTCCTACAATGAGCAGTTCTTC,CSVPDERPRSSYNEQFF
12,.,.,TRBV5-5,TRBJ2-7,TGTGCCAGCAGCCGAGATTCCTACGAGCAGTACTTC,CASSRDSYEQYF
15,TRBD2,.,TRBV10-2,TRBJ2-5,TGCGCCAGCAGTAACGGAGCGGGAGGTGTGGAGACCCAGTACTTC,CASSNGAGGVETQYF
17,TRBD1,.,TRBV19,TRBJ1-5,TGTGCCAGTGGGGCAGGGGGCACATCTTATAGCAATCAGCCCCAGCATTTT,CASGAGGTSYSNQPQHF
18,.,.,TRBV28,TRBJ2-2,TGTGCCAGCAGTTTAAAGATAGTGGAGCCGACCCAGAGTGGGGAGCTGTTTTTT,CASSLKIVEPTQSGELFF
16,TRBD1,.,TRBV15,TRBJ2-7,TGTGCCACCAGCAGACCAACCGGGACAGGTTCCTACGAGCAGTACTTC,CATSRPTGTGSYEQYF
15,TRBD1,.,TRBV7-9,TRBJ2-2,TGTGCCAGCTTTATCCGGGACAGTTTTACCGGGGAGCTGTTTTTT,CASFIRDSFTGELFF
14,TRBD1,.,TRBV18,TRBJ2-5,TGTGCCTCCCAGGACAGGGATCGGGTCGAGACCCAGTACTTC,CASQDRDRVETQYF